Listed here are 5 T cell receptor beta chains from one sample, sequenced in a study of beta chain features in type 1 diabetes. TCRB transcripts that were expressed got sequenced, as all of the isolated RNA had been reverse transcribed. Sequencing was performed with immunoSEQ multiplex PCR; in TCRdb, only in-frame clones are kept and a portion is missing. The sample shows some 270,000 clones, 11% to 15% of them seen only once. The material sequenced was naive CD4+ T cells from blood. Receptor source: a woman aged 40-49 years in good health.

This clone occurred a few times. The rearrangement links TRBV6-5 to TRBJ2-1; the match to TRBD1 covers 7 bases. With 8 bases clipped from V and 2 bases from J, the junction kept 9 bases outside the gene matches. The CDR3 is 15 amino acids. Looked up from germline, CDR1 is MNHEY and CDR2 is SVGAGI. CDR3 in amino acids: CASRIGQATYNEQFF. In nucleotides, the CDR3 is TGTGCCAGCCGAATCGGACAGGCGACCTACAATGAGCAGTTCTTC.

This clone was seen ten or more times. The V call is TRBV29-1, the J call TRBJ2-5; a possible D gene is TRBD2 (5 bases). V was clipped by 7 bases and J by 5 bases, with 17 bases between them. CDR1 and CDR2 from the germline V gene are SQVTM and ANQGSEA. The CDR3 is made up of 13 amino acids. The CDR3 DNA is TGCAGCGCCCCAGACCCGGGAAAGGAGACCCAGTACTTC. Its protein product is CSAPDPGKETQYF.

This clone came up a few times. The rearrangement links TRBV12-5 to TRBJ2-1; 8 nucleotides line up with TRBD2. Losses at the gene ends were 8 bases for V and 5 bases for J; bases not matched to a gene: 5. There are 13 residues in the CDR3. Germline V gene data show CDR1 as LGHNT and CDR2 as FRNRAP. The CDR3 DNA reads TGTGCTAGTAGTCGGGGGGGGGACAATGAGCAGTTCTTC. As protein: CASSRGGDNEQFF.

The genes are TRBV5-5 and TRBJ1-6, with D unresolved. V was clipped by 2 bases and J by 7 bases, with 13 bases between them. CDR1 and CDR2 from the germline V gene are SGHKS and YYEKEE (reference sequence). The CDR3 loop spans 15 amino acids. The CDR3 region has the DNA TGTGCCAGCAGCTTTGGGGAGGCACTGAATTCACCCCTCCACTTT. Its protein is CASSFGEALNSPLHF.

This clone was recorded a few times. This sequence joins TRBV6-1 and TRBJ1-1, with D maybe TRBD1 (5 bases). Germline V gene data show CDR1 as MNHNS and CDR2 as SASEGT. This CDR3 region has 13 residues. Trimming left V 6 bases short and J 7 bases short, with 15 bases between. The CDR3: CASRTTATSEAFF. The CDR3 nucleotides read TGTGCCAGCAGGACGACAGCGACGAGTGAAGCTTTCTTT.